These 24 T cell receptor beta chains share one sample of origin, sequenced in a study of spatial heterogeneity in lung cancer. Described time point: blood at routine non-recurrence follow-up after resection. Extraction of whole RNA from tumor, nontumor lung or frozen PBMC preceded unsorted sequencing. TCRdb fed the 5' RACE reads into MiXCR, producing one record per CDR3 protein. The sample lists about 52,000 distinct CDR3 sequences, 6% to 8.5% seen once, with 35% in the top ten. The sample was PBMCs, taken at follow-up. The receptors were sampled from a female donor with early-stage non-small cell lung cancer.

This clonotype was counted many times. This chain connects TRBV6-2 or TRBV6-3 to TRBJ2-1, with D maybe TRBD1 (5 bases). V dropped 6 bases and J dropped 5 bases, with 14 bases sitting between them. The CDR3 contains 14 residues. CDR1 MNHEY and CDR2 SVGEGT come from the germline V gene. CDR3 in amino acids: CASSHWGRDNEQFF. The CDR3 coding sequence is TGTGCCAGCAGCCACTGGGGCAGGGACAATGAGCAGTTCTTC.

At least ten counts were recorded for this clonotype. The CDR3 nucleotides read TGTGCCAGCAGTACGGGACTCCTCCAACAAGAGACCCAGTACTTC. It specifies CASSTGLLQQETQYF. V and J are TRBV7-2 and TRBJ2-5; TRBD2 might be the D (6 bases). Germline loops: CDR1 SGHTA, CDR2 FQGNSA. CDR3 length equals 15 residues. V lost 6 bases, J lost 2 bases, and 16 bases lay in between.

This clonotype was seen many times. The gene calls are TRBV6-2 or TRBV6-3 and TRBJ2-1; 10 nucleotides agree with TRBD2. The CDR3 sequence is 14 residues long. Germline values: CDR1 MNHEY, CDR2 SVGEGT. Losses at the gene ends were 1 base for V and 10 bases for J; bases not matched to a gene: 4. Here the CDR3 reads CASSYFKRGGEQFF. In nucleotides, the CDR3 is TGTGCCAGCAGTTACTTCAAGCGGGGGGGAGAGCAGTTCTTC.

In its sample, this clonotype was seen many times. The genes are TRBV29-1 and TRBJ1-2; possible D gene TRBD1, 5 bases. Looked up from germline, CDR1 is SQVTM and CDR2 is ANQGSEA. V lost 3 bases, J lost 4 bases, and 15 bases lay in between. This CDR3 is 14 amino acids long. The CDR3 loop reads CSVEGQGRVYGYTF. CDR3 nucleotides: TGCAGCGTTGAGGGTCAGGGACGTGTCTATGGCTACACCTTC.

The rearrangement uses TRBV28 and TRBJ2-5; TRBD1 matches at 7 bases. Germline CDR1 MDHEN, CDR2 SYDVKM. The CDR3 consists of 17 residues. Unmatched junction bases numbered 12, after V lost 3 bases and J lost 2 bases. CDR3 residues: CASSLRLDRVTQETQYF. In nucleotides, the CDR3 is TGTGCCAGCAGTTTGCGCCTTGACAGGGTGACACAAGAGACCCAGTACTTC.

The chain employs TRBV6-2 or TRBV6-3 and TRBJ2-7, with D possibly matching TRBD1 (6 bases). The V end lost 2 bases, the J end lost 2 bases, and 13 bases lay between the germline ends. Germline V gene data show CDR1 as MNHEY and CDR2 as SVGEGT. This CDR3 contains 15 residues. This CDR3 is CASSYDRQGTYEQYF. The CDR3 DNA is TGTGCCAGCAGTTACGATCGGCAGGGGACCTACGAGCAGTACTTC.

This clonotype was detected ten times or more. The chain recombines TRBV3-1 with TRBJ1-6; tentative D call: TRBD1 (6 bases). CDR1 and CDR2 from the germline V gene are LGHDT and YNNKEL (reference sequence). The ends were cut back, 1 base at V and 7 bases at J, with 11 bases in the middle. The CDR3 is 15 amino acids. The CDR3 DNA follows: TGTGCCAGCAGCCAAGCACTGGGGGCGAATTCACCCCTCCACTTT. This codes for CASSQALGANSPLHF.

This clonotype was counted only a few times. The chain uses TRBV3-1 and TRBJ1-1, with D unresolved. The CDR3 is 15 amino acids. Germline V gives CDR1 LGHDT, CDR2 YNNKEL (reference sequence). The ends were cut back, 3 bases at V and 0 bases at J, with 11 bases in the middle. In nucleotides, the CDR3 is TGTGCCAGCAGCCACCCAGGTACCGTGAACACTGAAGCTTTCTTT. Encoded protein: CASSHPGTVNTEAFF.

This clonotype was seen a few times. The J gene is TRBJ2-7, the V gene TRBV27, with 7 bases matching TRBD1. The CDR3 contains 15 residues. J gave up 0 bases and V 7 bases, and 9 bases lay outside the gene matches. Per germline, CDR1 MNHEY and CDR2 SMNVEV (reference sequence). The CDR3: CASKPGTDSSYEQYF. CDR3 DNA: TGTGCCAGCAAACCCGGGACAGATAGCTCCTACGAGCAGTACTTC.

Ten or more counts support this clonotype. V usage is TRBV5-1 and J usage is TRBJ1-6; weak D call: TRBD1 (6 bases). The germline gives CDR1 SGHRS, CDR2 YFSETQ. V gave up 4 bases and J gave up 7 bases, with 18 bases separating them. The CDR3 consists of 16 residues. The CDR3 bases are TGCGCCAGCAGCCATGGACAGCCCCTCGTAAATTCACCCCTCCACTTT. Translated, it gives CASSHGQPLVNSPLHF.

The V gene is TRBV7-9, the J gene TRBJ2-1; D is possibly TRBD1 (6 bases). The germline V and J ends were trimmed by 5 bases and 6 bases, with 11 bases remaining between them. The germline V gene has CDR1 SEHNR and CDR2 FQNEAQ (reference sequence). This CDR3 is 13 amino acids long. The chain's CDR3 is CASSLGQLNEQFF. In DNA form, the CDR3 reads TGTGCCAGCAGCCTAGGACAGCTCAATGAGCAGTTCTTC.

This clonotype has ten or more counts. The J gene is TRBJ2-3, the V gene TRBV12-3 or TRBV12-4; D is uncertain. The CDR3 totals 14 residues. The V and J ends lost 3 bases and 2 bases respectively, with 9 bases between them. The CDR3 DNA is TGTGCCAGCAGTTTGACGCATCCCACAGATACGCAGTATTTT. Translation gives CASSLTHPTDTQYF.

The chain recombines TRBV7-2 with TRBJ1-4, with no clear D. With 1 base removed from V and 5 bases from J, the gap between germline ends came to 8 bases. The CDR3 is made up of 14 amino acids. Germline V gene lookup returns CDR1 SGHTA and CDR2 FQGNSA. The CDR3 DNA reads TGTGCCAGCAGCTTAGGTAGACCCAATGAAAAACTGTTTTTT. As protein: CASSLGRPNEKLFF.

In this sample, this clonotype turned up many times. The V call is TRBV29-1, the J call TRBJ1-2; D gene unclear. CDR1 and CDR2 (germline): SQVTM, ANQGSEA. The CDR3 spans 13 residues. Trimming took off 0 bases at V and 5 bases at J, with 10 bases between the two ends. CDR3 sequence reads: CSVEDSLGYGYTF. In DNA, the CDR3 is TGCAGCGTTGAAGACAGCCTCGGGTATGGCTACACCTTC.

This clonotype has a count of ten or more. The chain joins TRBV5-1 to TRBJ1-1; D unresolved. Germline CDR1 SGHRS, CDR2 YFSETQ. The CDR3 has 17 residues. V lost 0 bases to trimming and J lost 1 base, with 16 bases between them. The CDR3 region is CASSLAAGNWRNTEAFF. CDR3 coding DNA: TGCGCCAGCAGCTTGGCTGCGGGGAATTGGAGGAACACTGAAGCTTTCTTT.

Ten or more counts support this clonotype. The CDR3 spells CASSGLAGAHTDTQYF. The CDR3 DNA follows: TGCGCCAGCAGCGGGCTAGCGGGGGCCCACACAGATACGCAGTATTTT. This chain connects TRBV5-1 to TRBJ2-3, with 10 positions matching TRBD2. The CDR3 covers 16 residues. V gave up 4 bases and J gave up 2 bases; unmatched junction bases: 7. Germline CDR1 reads SGHRS; CDR2 reads YFSETQ.

The chain recombines TRBV2 with TRBJ1-2; tentatively, D is TRBD1 (5 bases). Between the trimmed V and J ends, which lost 6 bases and 0 bases, there was a span of 11 bases. Germline V gene data show CDR1 as SNHLY and CDR2 as FYNNEI. The CDR3 is made up of 14 amino acids. The CDR3 loop is CASRDNRPNYGYTF. As DNA, the CDR3 is TGTGCCAGCAGGGATAACAGGCCTAACTATGGCTACACCTTC. Full variable domain (remainder filled in from reference TRBV2 and TRBJ1-2): EPEVTQTPSHQVTQMGQEVILRCVPISNHLYFYWYRQILGQKVEFLVSFYNNEISEKSEIFDDQFSVERPDGSNFTLKIRSTKLEDSAMYFCASRDNRPNYGYTFGSGTRLTVV.

This clonotype was recorded a few times. The rearrangement links TRBV4-1 to TRBJ1-2, with D unresolved. The CDR3 totals 16 residues. The V gene lost 5 bases and the J gene lost 1 base, with 17 bases spanning the gap. Germline V gene lookup returns CDR1 MGHRA and CDR2 YSYEKL. The CDR3 DNA follows: TGCGCCAGCAGCGCTTCCTTTCCGGGTCTTAACTATGGCTACACCTTC. Translated: CASSASFPGLNYGYTF.

This clonotype came up a few times. The chain joins TRBV6-6 to TRBJ1-2; D is ambiguous. Deletions cut 7 bases from V and 2 bases from J, with 8 bases between. The CDR3 has 12 amino acids. CDR1 and CDR2 (germline): MNHNY, SVGAGI (reference sequence). CDR3 DNA: TGTGCCAGCAAGGGTACAAACTATGGCTACACCTTC. This codes for CASKGTNYGYTF.

This clonotype was detected many times. At one of its ends the junction is not consistent with the germline gene, which may arise from a read error. This chain connects TRBV7-7 to TRBJ2-3; tentative D call: TRBD2 (5 bases). Germline values: CDR1 SSHAT, CDR2 FNYEAQ (reference sequence). This CDR3 region has 14 residues. The CDR3 DNA reads as TGTGCTAGCAGCCCAGACCCGGTCGGGGTCGTTCAGTATTTT. Translation gives CASSPDPVGVVQYF.

This clonotype was picked up many times. The chain joins TRBV29-1 to TRBJ1-1, with TRBD1 as a possible D gene (6 bases). V dropped 5 bases and J dropped 1 base, with 8 bases sitting between them. CDR3 length: 12 amino acids. CDR1 is SQVTM, CDR2 ANQGSEA, per germline. CDR3 loop: CSVRRGNTEAFF. CDR3 sequence (DNA): TGCAGCGTTCGCAGGGGGAACACTGAAGCTTTCTTT.

This clonotype was detected ten times or more. The gene calls are TRBV24-1 and TRBJ2-3; D tentatively reads TRBD1 or TRBD2 (5 bases each). This CDR3 is built from 15 residues. The V end lost 3 bases, the J end lost 1 base, and 10 bases lay between the germline ends. Germline loops: CDR1 KGHDR, CDR2 SFDVKD. The CDR3 DNA sequence: TGTGCCACCAGTGATCTGGGACGGGGCACAGATACGCAGTATTTT. Translating it yields CATSDLGRGTDTQYF.

This clonotype was seen many times. This chain joins TRBV12-3 or TRBV12-4 and TRBJ1-1; possible D gene TRBD1, 5 bases. Trimming removed 4 bases from V and 1 base from J, with 10 bases in between. This CDR3 region has 14 residues. In DNA form, the CDR3 reads TGTGCCAGCAGTTCTCAGGGCTGGAACACTGAAGCTTTCTTT. It encodes CASSSQGWNTEAFF.

This clonotype occurred many times. This rearrangement joins TRBV6-2 or TRBV6-3 to TRBJ2-2; D unclear. Germline loops: CDR1 MNHEY, CDR2 SVGEGT. V lost 2 bases to trimming and J lost 7 bases, with 5 bases between them. The CDR3 runs 12 residues. This CDR3 is CASSYGIGELFF. CDR3 in DNA: TGTGCCAGCAGTTACGGTATCGGGGAGCTGTTTTTT.